This T cell receptor beta chain was identified during a study of post-analysis software for immune sequencing data. Note on this clonotype: Antigen unknown.

The TCR beta cDNA libraries carried unique molecular identifiers. In TCRdb, the PCR reads were re-called with MiXCR into one record per CDR3 protein. The sample carries approximately 360,000 distinct CDR3 sequences, about a third recorded once. Trimming stripped 2 bases from V and 6 bases from J, with 10 bases between. Germline lookup yields CDR1 MNHNS and CDR2 SASEGT. The CDR3 has 13 amino acids. Findings and caveats of the study: Among 5 or 6 TRBV segments more frequent in patients than controls were TRBV5-6, TRBV5-1 and TRBV20-1. Compared against controls, patients with multiple sclerosis displayed significantly lower normalized Chao1 diversity.

This sequence was found in a girl aged 10-17 years with multiple sclerosis. Input material: blood. V and J are TRBV6-1 and TRBJ1-2; D is unclear. Here the CDR3 reads CASSERLANGYTF. CDR3 coding DNA: TGTGCCAGCAGTGAACGTCTAGCTAATGGCTACACCTTC.